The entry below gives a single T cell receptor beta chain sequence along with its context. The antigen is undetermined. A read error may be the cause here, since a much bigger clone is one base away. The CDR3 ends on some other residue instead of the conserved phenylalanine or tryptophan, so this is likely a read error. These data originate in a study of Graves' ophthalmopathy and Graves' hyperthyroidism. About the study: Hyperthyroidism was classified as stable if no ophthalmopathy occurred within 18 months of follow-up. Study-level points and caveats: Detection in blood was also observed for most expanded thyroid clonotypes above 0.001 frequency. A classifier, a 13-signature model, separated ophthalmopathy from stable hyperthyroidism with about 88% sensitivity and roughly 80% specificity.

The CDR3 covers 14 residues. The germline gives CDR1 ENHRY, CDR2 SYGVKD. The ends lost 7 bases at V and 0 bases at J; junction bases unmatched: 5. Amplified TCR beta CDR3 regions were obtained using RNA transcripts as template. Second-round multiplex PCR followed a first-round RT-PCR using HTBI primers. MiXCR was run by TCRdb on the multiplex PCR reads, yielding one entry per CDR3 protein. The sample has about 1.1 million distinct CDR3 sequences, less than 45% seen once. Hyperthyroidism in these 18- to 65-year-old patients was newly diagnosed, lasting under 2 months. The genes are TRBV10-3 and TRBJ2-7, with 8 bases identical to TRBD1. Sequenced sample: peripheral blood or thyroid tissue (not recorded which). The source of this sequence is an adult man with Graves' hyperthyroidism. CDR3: CAITDRGSSYEQYS. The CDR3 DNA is TGTGCCATCACCGACAGGGGCAGCTCCTACGAGCAGTACTCC.